Listed below are T cell receptor beta chains from one sample, sequenced in a study of blood T cell repertoires in COVID-19. Sequenced by immunoSEQ multiplex PCR; TCRdb stores in-frame clones only, minus some. Of under 200,000 clones in the sample, around 85% were seen once. Input material: peripheral blood. These receptors all stem from a man aged 65 to 85 with active or convalescent COVID-19. Both conserved end residues are part of each CDR3. Fields, in order: CDR3 protein, CDR3 DNA, clone size, J gene, D gene, V gene, CDR3 length. A D gene is named only where the DNA matches it firmly. Rows give clone size only sometimes, using once, few, many, or a class for an expanded clone.

CASSSSFLSSYEQYF,TGTGCCAGTAGTTCGAGCTTCCTGAGCTCCTACGAGCAGTACTTC,-,TRBJ2-7,-,TRBV28,15
CASSPPDGSRGVQYF,TGTGCCAGCTCACCTCCCGATGGCTCCCGGGGGGTGCAGTACTTC,few,TRBJ2-7,TRBD2,TRBV18,15
CASSFVTGGRGELFF,TGTGCCAGCAGTTTCGTGACAGGGGGTCGTGGGGAGCTGTTTTTT,-,TRBJ2-2,TRBD1,TRBV6-5,15
CASSSGPPGKQYF,TGTGCCAGCAGTAGCGGACCGCCGGGCAAGCAGTACTTC,-,TRBJ2-7,-,TRBV6-5,13
CASSLDGGRSLYEQYF,TGTGCCAGCAGCTTGGACGGGGGACGGTCTCTCTACGAGCAGTACTTC,once,TRBJ2-7,-,TRBV5-4,16
CASSLGPGFQETQYF,TGTGCCAGCAGCTTAGGTCCCGGGTTTCAAGAGACCCAGTACTTC,-,TRBJ2-5,-,TRBV7-2,15
CASSQDHREGGGYTF,TGCGCCAGCAGCCAGGACCACAGGGAAGGGGGAGGCTACACCTTC,-,TRBJ1-2,-,TRBV4-3,15
CASKDGHYSNQPQHF,TGTGCCAGCAAAGACGGACATTATAGCAATCAGCCCCAGCATTTT,-,TRBJ1-5,-,TRBV2,15
CAISERGGQKEQYF,TGTGCCATCAGCGAGCGGGGGGGCCAGAAGGAGCAGTACTTC,-,TRBJ2-7,TRBD2,TRBV10-3,14
CATSDGQGVGETQYF,TGTGCCACCAGTGATGGACAGGGGGTGGGAGAGACCCAGTACTTC,-,TRBJ2-5,TRBD1,TRBV24-1,15
CASSLGHKNSPLHF,TGTGCCAGCAGCTTAGGGCACAAGAATTCACCCCTCCACTTT,-,TRBJ1-6,-,TRBV7-9,14
CASSLSRHGTDTQYF,TGTGCCAGCAGTTTATCGAGACACGGCACAGATACGCAGTATTTT,once,TRBJ2-3,-,TRBV27,15
CASSSPRGTSGSRNEQFF,TGTGCCAGCAGTTCCCCCCGCGGGACTAGCGGGAGCAGAAATGAGCAGTTCTTC,-,TRBJ2-1,TRBD2,TRBV27,18
CASSSRAASGRDFLGEQYF,TGTGCCAGCAGCTCCCGGGCCGCTAGCGGGAGGGATTTCCTAGGCGAGCAGTACTTC,-,TRBJ2-7,TRBD2,TRBV5-6,19